Sequencing of this TCR beta chain was carried out in a study of PD-L1 blockade in urothelial cancer. Study in general: About 85% of the 29 patients were men whose urothelial cancer was bladder-origin. General observations from the study: By 3 weeks, tumor-associated blood clones had expanded more in durable-benefit patients.

Stated time point: peripheral blood 6 weeks after treatment start. The method was immunoSEQ multiplex PCR; TCRdb's version includes in-frame clones alone and lacks a portion of them. The profile shows fewer than 90,000 clones, roughly 90% of them singletons. This clone has only one observation. The antigen is unknown. CDR3 size: 14 residues. Trimming took off 0 bases at V and 3 bases at J, with 10 bases between the two ends. Per the germline V gene, CDR1 is SGHRS and CDR2 is YFSETQ. The chain links TRBV5-1 to TRBJ2-7; possibly TRBD2 for D (5 bases). The receptor's source is a woman aged 80 or over with urothelial cancer. The material was PBMCs, obtained around atezolizumab (anti-PD-L1) treatment. The CDR3 loop reads CASSLDPGSYEQYF. As DNA, the CDR3 is TGCGCCAGCAGCTTGGATCCGGGAAGCTACGAGCAGTACTTC.